This T cell receptor (beta chain) is drawn from a study of T cell changes during pregnancy in multiple sclerosis. Sequenced by immunoSEQ multiplex PCR; TCRdb stores in-frame clones only, minus some. Counted here are tens of thousands of clones, approximately 91% occurring once; the ten biggest clones make up around 0.6%. This clonotype was obtained from a female donor with multiple sclerosis, enrolled in a pregnancy study. The specimen comprised CD4+ T cells from peripheral blood mononuclear cells, sampled in the first trimester of pregnancy.

In nucleotides, the CDR3 is TGTGCCAGCAGCTTAGAAAAGGCAGGGGCCGGCTACACCTTC. Protein: CASSLEKAGAGYTF. The rearrangement links TRBV11-2 to TRBJ1-2, with D tentatively TRBD1 (6 bases). CDR1 and CDR2 (germline): SGHAT, FQNNGV. This CDR3 region has 14 residues. V lost 0 bases and J lost 8, with 13 bases in between.